The 5 T cell receptor beta chains in this list originate from one sample, sequenced in a study of molecular identifiers for immune sequencing clone quantification. TCRdb passed the PCR reads through MiXCR, listing each CDR3 protein once. The sample contains 490,000 or so distinct CDR3 sequences, over 20% of which appear only once. Material for sequencing was naive CD8+ T cells from blood, with Jurkat cell RNA spiked in. Subset specified: FACS-sorted CD8+CD4-CCR7+CD45RA+ naive T cells. Source of these receptors: a human donor in good health. Some libraries in this study had Jurkat cell RNA spiked in.

This clonotype was detected many times. V usage is TRBV6-5 and J usage is TRBJ2-3, with D uncertain. This CDR3 region has 13 residues. Trimming left V 6 bases short and J 6 bases short, with 13 bases between. CDR1 is MNHEY and CDR2 is SVGAGI in the germline V gene. CDR3 loop: CASRPKLIDTQYF. Here the CDR3 DNA reads TGTGCCAGCAGACCCAAGCTAATCGATACGCAGTATTTT.

V usage is TRBV28 and J usage is TRBJ2-1, with 12 bases lining up with TRBD2. The germline V gene has CDR1 MDHEN and CDR2 SYDVKM. CDR3 size: 17 residues. V lost 5 bases, J lost 0 bases, and 5 bases stayed unmatched. CDR3 in amino acids: CASSTRTSGISYNEQFF. DNA for the CDR3: TGTGCCAGCAGTACACGGACTAGCGGGATCTCCTACAATGAGCAGTTCTTC.

This clonotype was recorded at least ten times. V and J are TRBV7-6 and TRBJ1-5, with TRBD1 as a possible D gene (6 bases). The length of the CDR3 is 17 residues. Germline V lookup: CDR1 SGHVS, CDR2 FNYEAQ. V was trimmed by 5 bases and J by 0 bases, leaving 17 bases between them. CDR3: CASSPGRGGSSNQPQHF. The CDR3 nucleotides are TGTGCCAGCAGCCCAGGCCGAGGGGGGAGTAGCAATCAGCCCCAGCATTTT. Complete variable domain (other parts from reference TRBV7-6 and TRBJ1-5): GAGVSQSPRYKVTKRGQDVALRCDPISGHVSLYWYRQALGQGPEFLTYFNYEAQQDKSGLPNDRFSAERPEGSISTLTIQRTEQRDSAMYRCASSPGRGGSSNQPQHFGDGTRLSIL.

CDR3 coding DNA: TGTGCCAGCAGCTTTCGGCGGGAGAGGGCCAATGAGCAGTTCTTC. Its translation is CASSFRRERANEQFF. The chain carries TRBV11-2 and TRBJ2-1, with 7 nucleotides matching TRBD2. The junction had 8 bases not matched to a gene; V was cut back by 3 bases and J by 6 bases. The CDR3 runs to 15 residues. CDR1 SGHAT and CDR2 FQNNGV come from the germline V gene.

This clonotype was found many times. The chain links TRBV7-9 to TRBJ2-1; D is unclear. Between the trimmed V and J ends, which lost 4 bases and 7 bases, there was a span of 8 bases. This CDR3 comprises 12 residues. Germline V CDR1 and CDR2: SEHNR, FQNEAQ (reference sequence). DNA for the CDR3: TGTGCCAGCAGCTATTCGAGAAATGAGCAGTTCTTC. It encodes CASSYSRNEQFF.